This entry concerns a single T cell receptor beta chain. Mismatch with germline at one junction end may stem from a read error. The CDR3 contains 11 residues. CDR1 is DFQATT, CDR2 SNEGSKA, per germline (reference sequence). The data are from a study of T-cell memory formation after mild COVID-19. TCRdb itself ran the 5' RACE reads through MiXCR, one entry per CDR3 protein. The top ten hold around 3.4% of the sample, which has roughly 250,000 distinct CDR3 sequences, roughly 15% seen once. Sequenced input: PBMCs or a T cell subset sorted from them (not recorded which). This TCR derives from a man aged 18 to 35 who had mild COVID-19 (a few samples of this study predate the infection). Cell type and time point are not known. The chain has TRBV20-1 and TRBJ1-2; 9 nucleotides line up with TRBD1. The DNA of the CDR3 is TGCAGTGCTAGCGGGACAGGGTCTATCCCCTTC. Its protein product is CSASGTGSIPF.